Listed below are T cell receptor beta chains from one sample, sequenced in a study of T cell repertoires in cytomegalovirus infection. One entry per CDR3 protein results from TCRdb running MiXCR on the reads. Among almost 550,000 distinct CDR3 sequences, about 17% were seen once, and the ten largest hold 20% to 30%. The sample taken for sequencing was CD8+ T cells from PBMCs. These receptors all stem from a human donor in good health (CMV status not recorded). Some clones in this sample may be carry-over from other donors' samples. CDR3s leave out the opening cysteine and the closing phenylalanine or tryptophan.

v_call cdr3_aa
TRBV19 ASRFQGEAF
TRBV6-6 ASTYLGDRNTGYT
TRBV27 ASRLGTLSTDTQY
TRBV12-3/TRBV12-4 AIVPGRGANVLT
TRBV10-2 ASTLAGGVYNEQF
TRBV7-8 ASSLVLKGYGYT
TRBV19 ASSTDRGLVGELF
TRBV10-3 ATSTSGRKQETQY
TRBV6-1 ASSEPLSPSNQPQH
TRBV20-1 SARLVGEQY
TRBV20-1 SAVEGQPVQETQY
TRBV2 ASTGQGPETQY
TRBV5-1 ASSWGWTGGGEQY
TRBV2 ANRQGPYEQY
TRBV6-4 ARPGPSSGNTIY
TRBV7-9 ASSSQDRVRGYT
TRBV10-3 AIWTGGNNQPQH
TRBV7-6 ASSLPHSGGTDTQY
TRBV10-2 ASKGKGTDTQY
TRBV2 ASSSGQGAILTDTQY
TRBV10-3 AISAVDRGSTEAF
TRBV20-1 SAPGGGARLAGEQETQY
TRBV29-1 SVGTRRGPYEQY
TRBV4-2 ASSFLSTPSSGRGTGELF
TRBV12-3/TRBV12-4 ASRAPSSYNEQF
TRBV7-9 ASSPPYAMNTEAF
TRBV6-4 ASSDRTGTDTQY
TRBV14 ASSQSEDYEQY
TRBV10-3 AISESMGTLNTGELF
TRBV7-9 ASSLILAVAGELF
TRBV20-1 SARDRDMIGELF
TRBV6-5 ASSYLQGLSYEQY